This T cell receptor beta chain was recovered during a study of T cells in Graves' hyperthyroidism and ophthalmopathy. At the level of the study: Initial diagnosis, before any treatment, was when peripheral blood was collected.

This CDR3 is 14 amino acids long. Trimming pared 7 bases from V and 0 bases from J, leaving 10 bases between. CDR1 is SNHLY, CDR2 FYNNEI, per germline. Researchers took RNA transcripts and amplified the TCR beta CDR3 regions from them. HTBI primers were employed in a first-round RT-PCR of the TCR CDR3. In TCRdb, the multiplex PCR reads were re-called with MiXCR into one record per CDR3 protein. The sample includes hundreds of thousands of distinct CDR3 sequences, roughly 13% of them seen just once. The rearrangement links TRBV2 to TRBJ1-3; no clear D gene. This TCR was sampled from a woman aged 18 to 35 with Graves' hyperthyroidism. Sequenced input: blood. DNA for the CDR3: TGTGCCAGCAATCCCCTGCACTCTGGAAACACCATATATTTT. Translated: CASNPLHSGNTIYF. Based on the CDR3 plus reference TRBV2 and TRBJ1-3, the full variable domain is EPEVTQTPSHQVTQMGQEVILRCVPISNHLYFYWYRQILGQKVEFLVSFYNNEISEKSEIFDDQFSVERPDGSNFTLKIRSTKLEDSAMYFCASNPLHSGNTIYFGEGSWLTVV.